Sequencing of this T cell receptor beta chain was carried out in a study of T cell responses to AZD1222 COVID-19 vaccine. Study-level points and caveats: Among the donors, most were white British and more were female, and clonal diversity was possibly underestimated. The study sampled repertoires only after the peak T cell response. Unmutated regions of variants are reportedly targeted by nearly half of spike-specific TCRs.

Points on this clone: Its antigen is currently unknown.

The table came from immunoSEQ multiplex PCR; TCRdb's copy has only in-frame clones and leaves some out. The sample includes 79,000 or so clones, roughly nine tenths seen only once; the top ten take roughly 5%. Some second doses came at about 4 weeks and others at about 12 weeks; these were pooled. CDR3 length: 13 amino acids. V dropped 7 bases and J dropped 2 bases, with 12 bases sitting between them. This clonotype was sampled from an adult who received the AZD1222 COVID-19 vaccine. This specimen consisted of peripheral blood, obtained 28 days after the second AZD1222 dose. This chain connects TRBV12-3 or TRBV12-4 to TRBJ2-7; D is possibly TRBD1 (5 bases). CDR3 in DNA: TGTGCCAGCACCTCGACAGTGGCCTACGAGCAGTACTTC. This encodes CASTSTVAYEQYF.